A single sample is the source of the 3 T cell receptor beta chains below, sequenced in a study of response to subunit inactivated influenza vaccine. MiXCR, applied by TCRdb to the RT-PCR reads, yields one record per CDR3 protein. This sample has 650,000 to 850,000 distinct CDR3 sequences, with around 14% found just once. The sample in question was PBMCs from blood, obtained 14 days before vaccination. These receptors were collected from a man in his fifties or sixties who received an inactivated influenza vaccine.

The table lists this clonotype with a few counts. The chain carries TRBV6-1 and TRBJ2-1, with D possibly TRBD1 on 5 matching bases. In germline, CDR1 is MNHNS, CDR2 SASEGT. The CDR3 runs to 17 residues. V was clipped by 1 base and J by 0 bases, with 13 bases between them. This CDR3 is CASSEGLTDHSYNEQFF. The CDR3 nucleotides are TGTGCCAGCAGTGAAGGATTGACAGACCACTCCTACAATGAGCAGTTCTTC.

The table lists this clonotype with many counts. The chain recombines TRBV20-1 with TRBJ1-2; perhaps TRBD1 as D (6 bases). Per the germline V gene, CDR1 is DFQATT and CDR2 is SNEGSKA (reference sequence). CDR3 length: 13 residues. Deletions cut 0 bases from V and 7 bases from J, with 12 bases between. The CDR3 DNA follows: TGCAGTGCTAGAGAAGGGGGGGCGAGTGGCTACACCTTC. Encoded protein: CSAREGGASGYTF.

J is TRBJ2-1 and V is TRBV5-8; 14 bases align to TRBD2. The CDR3 runs to 14 residues. V lost 0 bases and J lost 15; bases outside the gene matches: 5. The germline CDR1 and CDR2 sequences are SGHTS and YDEGEE. In nucleotides, the CDR3 is TGTGCCAGCAGCTTGGGACTAGCGGGAGGGCCAGCGTTCTTC. This codes for CASSLGLAGGPAFF.